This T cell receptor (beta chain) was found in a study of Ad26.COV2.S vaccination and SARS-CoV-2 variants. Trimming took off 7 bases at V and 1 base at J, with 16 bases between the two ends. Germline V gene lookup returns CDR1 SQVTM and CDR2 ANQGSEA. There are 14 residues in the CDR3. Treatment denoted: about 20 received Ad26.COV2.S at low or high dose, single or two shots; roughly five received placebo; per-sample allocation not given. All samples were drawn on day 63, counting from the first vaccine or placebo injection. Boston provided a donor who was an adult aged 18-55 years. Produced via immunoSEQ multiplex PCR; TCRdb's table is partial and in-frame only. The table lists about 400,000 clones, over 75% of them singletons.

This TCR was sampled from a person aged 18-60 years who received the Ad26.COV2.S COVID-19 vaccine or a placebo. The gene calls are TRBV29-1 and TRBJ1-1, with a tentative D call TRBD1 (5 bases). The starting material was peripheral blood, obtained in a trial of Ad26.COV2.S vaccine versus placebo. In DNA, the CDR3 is TGCAGCGCGAGTCCCACTGGGACGAACACTGAAGCTTTCTTT. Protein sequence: CSASPTGTNTEAFF.